Listed below are T cell receptor beta chains from one sample, sequenced in a study of T cell responses to AZD1222 COVID-19 vaccine. Data came from immunoSEQ multiplex PCR; TCRdb stores just in-frame clones and leaves some out. Of about 150,000 clones in the sample, about nine tenths were seen once. This sample comprised peripheral blood, obtained on day 0 of AZD1222 vaccination. These TCRs come from an adult in good health. The conserved cysteine and the conserved F or W are not part of the CDR3 here.

cdr3_length	v_call	j_call	cdr3_aa
14	TRBV15	TRBJ2-3	ATSRDLGEGVDTQY
12	TRBV25-1	TRBJ2-1	ATPGLAGDNEQF
12	TRBV10-3	TRBJ1-5	AISRGQTNQPQH
13	TRBV7-6	TRBJ2-1	ASSPLAGVENEQF
13	TRBV2	TRBJ2-4	ASSVEGDAKNIQY
11	TRBV6-2/TRBV6-3	TRBJ2-7	ASSYSDSNEQY
14	TRBV28	TRBJ2-7	ASSSPSRTGRYEQY
14	TRBV6-2/TRBV6-3	TRBJ2-1	ASSLTSVFGYNEQF
13	TRBV19	TRBJ1-2	ASSIRQRANYGYT
15	TRBV7-9	TRBJ2-2	ASSGPGPQTNTGELF
13	TRBV6-1	TRBJ1-6	ASSEEGGVGSPLH
17	TRBV14	TRBJ2-7	ASSQEENFWGTDSYEQY
11	TRBV6-5	TRBJ1-6	ASSLLKDSPLH
11	TRBV27	TRBJ1-2	ASSPMTGDGYT
12	TRBV28	TRBJ2-1	ASSRADSYNEQF
12	TRBV24-1	TRBJ1-1	ATSDSRRGTEAF
12	TRBV28	TRBJ2-1	ASSLLAAYNEQF
12	TRBV28	TRBJ2-7	ASSMGGGTYEQY
12	TRBV6-5	TRBJ1-6	ASRGQGYNSPLH
12	TRBV7-8	TRBJ1-1	ASSLADGNTEAF
14	TRBV7-8	TRBJ2-7	ASSLVSGPPTYEQY
12	TRBV27	TRBJ1-5	ASSLPGVNQPQH
11	TRBV5-1	TRBJ2-2	ASSPVITGELF
11	TRBV7-6	TRBJ1-5	ASSLVSNQPQH
12	TRBV6-2/TRBV6-3	TRBJ2-7	ASSDMGGPYEQY
13	TRBV3-1/TRBV3-2	TRBJ1-1	ASSHPLRDRTEAF
13	TRBV28	TRBJ1-6	ASSLPGTDLRPLH
12	TRBV28	TRBJ2-1	ASSPRTGVDEQF